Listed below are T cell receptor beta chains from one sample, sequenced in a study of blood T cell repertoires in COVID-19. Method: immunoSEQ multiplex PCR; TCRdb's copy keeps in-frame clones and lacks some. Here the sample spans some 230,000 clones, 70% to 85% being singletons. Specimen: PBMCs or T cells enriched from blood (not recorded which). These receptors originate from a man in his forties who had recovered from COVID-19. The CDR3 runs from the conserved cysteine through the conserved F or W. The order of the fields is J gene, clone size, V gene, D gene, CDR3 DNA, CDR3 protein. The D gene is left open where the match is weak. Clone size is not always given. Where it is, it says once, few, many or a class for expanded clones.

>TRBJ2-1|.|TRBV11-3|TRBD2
TGTGCCAGCAGCTTAGATGGCGGGGGGCTAAGAAATGAGCAGTTCTTC
CASSLDGGGLRNEQFF
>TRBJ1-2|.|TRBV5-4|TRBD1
TGTGCCAGCAGCACAGGGGGCGCTTATTCGTACTATGGCTACACCTTC
CASSTGGAYSYYGYTF
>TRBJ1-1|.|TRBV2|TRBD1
TGTGCCAGCAGTCGGACAGGTGGGAGCACTGAAGCTTTCTTT
CASSRTGGSTEAFF
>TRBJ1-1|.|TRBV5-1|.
TGCGCCAGCAGCTTGGAGCCGCAGAACACTGAAGCTTTCTTT
CASSLEPQNTEAFF
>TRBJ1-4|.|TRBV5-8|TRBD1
TGTGCCAGCAGCCCCAGGACAGGACCTAATGAAAAACTGTTTTTT
CASSPRTGPNEKLFF
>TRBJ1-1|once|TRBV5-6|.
TGTGCCAGCAGCTTGTTTGAGGGGGTTCCAAACACTGAAGCTTTCTTT
CASSLFEGVPNTEAFF
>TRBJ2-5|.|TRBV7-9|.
TGTGCCAGCAGCTCGCAAGAGACCCAGTACTTC
CASSSQETQYF
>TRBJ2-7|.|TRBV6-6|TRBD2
TGTGCCAGCAGTGACTCGGGGGGGCCGGCCGAGCAGTACTTC
CASSDSGGPAEQYF
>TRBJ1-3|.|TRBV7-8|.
TGTGCCAGCAGCCTAGGACTGCCCTCTGGAAACACCATATATTTT
CASSLGLPSGNTIYF
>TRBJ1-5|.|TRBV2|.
TGTGCCAGCGACTCAAGCAGAGGCAATCAGCCCCAGCATTTT
CASDSSRGNQPQHF
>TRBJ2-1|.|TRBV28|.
TGTGCCAGCCACGACCTGGGACATCAGCAGTTCTTC
CASHDLGHQQFF
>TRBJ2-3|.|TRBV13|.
TGTGCCAGCAGCCCCCGTGGCACAGATACGCAGTATTTT
CASSPRGTDTQYF
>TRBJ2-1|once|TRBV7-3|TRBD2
TGTGCCAGCAGCTTAATACCGGGACTAGCATACAATGAGCAGTTCTTC
CASSLIPGLAYNEQFF
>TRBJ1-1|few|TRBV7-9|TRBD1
TGTGCCAGCAGCTTCAAGTCCGGGACAGGGGGGTCTGAAGCTTTCTTT
CASSFKSGTGGSEAFF
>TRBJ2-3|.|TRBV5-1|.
TGCGCCAGCAGCAGAGGTGGCACAGATACGCAGTATTTT
CASSRGGTDTQYF
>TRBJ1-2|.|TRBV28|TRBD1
TGTGCCAGCAGTTGGGGACAGGCTAACTATGGCTACACCTTC
CASSWGQANYGYTF